The entry that follows covers one T cell receptor beta chain sequence. Antigen: not known. Other nucleotide sequences from this sample produce the same CDR3. The CDR3 contains 13 residues. The V gene's germline CDR1 is SGHNT and CDR2 YYREEE (reference sequence). V gave up 4 bases and J gave up 2 bases, with 9 bases separating them. The data were taken from a study of cytomegalovirus exposure and HLA in healthy donors. Study outcomes and limitations: TCR sequences were mostly rare, though some public TCRs occurred in many donors. One later analysis, an examination of the 90 to 150 validation repertoires, found that first-cohort TCR clusters tended to co-occur in them. Under in vitro conditions, a few CMV-associated chains were confirmed as specific for CMV antigens.

TCRdb's table, derived via immunoSEQ multiplex PCR, lists solely in-frame clones and lacks some. The sample yields fewer than 200,000 clones, 96% seen once. This sequence joins TRBV5-4 and TRBJ1-2, with a possible D match to TRBD1 (5 bases). This sequence was found in a woman younger than 35 in good health and CMV-seronegative. The sequencing input was PBMCs. This CDR3 reads CASSPDSNYGYTF. For the CDR3, the DNA is TGTGCCAGCAGCCCCGACAGCAACTATGGCTACACCTTC.